This passage covers 10 T cell receptor beta chains from one sample sequenced in a study of blood T cell repertoires in COVID-19. Assay: immunoSEQ multiplex PCR; the TCRdb copy retains only in-frame clones and omits some. The sample consists of about 50,000 clones, around 83% of them appearing once. The sequenced material came from peripheral blood. These receptors all stem from a human donor in a cohort sampled during active COVID-19.

The CDR3 region is CASSEMGQLEKLFF. CDR3 DNA sequence: TGTGCCAGCAGTGAAATGGGACAGCTTGAAAAACTGTTTTTT. This chain connects TRBV6-1 to TRBJ1-4; 7 bases match TRBD1. Germline V lookup: CDR1 MNHNS, CDR2 SASEGT. Trimming cost V 2 bases and J 7 bases; bases outside gene matches: 4. The CDR3 consists of 14 residues.

This clone occurred once. The gene calls are TRBV27 and TRBJ1-1; D unclear. CDR3 length: 15 amino acids. CDR1 is MNHEY and CDR2 is SMNVEV in the germline V gene (reference sequence). Trimming removed 4 bases from V and 1 base from J, with 13 bases in between. CDR3 nucleotide sequence: TGTGCCAGCAGTTCCGACCAGGTCAAGAACACTGAAGCTTTCTTT. Translating gives CASSSDQVKNTEAFF.

The V gene is TRBV2, the J gene TRBJ2-2, with 7 bases aligning to TRBD1. The CDR3 is 15 amino acids. V lost 8 bases to trimming and J lost 1 base; unmatched junction nucleotides: 7. Germline V gene sequence: CDR1 SNHLY, CDR2 FYNNEI. The CDR3, as DNA: TGTGCCAGCGGAGGAGCAGGGGGGAACACCGGGGAGCTGTTTTTT. Its translation is CASGGAGGNTGELFF.

The gene calls are TRBV7-2 and TRBJ2-1; TRBD2 matches at 13 bases. The CDR3 is made up of 14 amino acids. In germline, CDR1 is SGHTA, CDR2 FQGNSA. V lost 5 bases to trimming and J lost 13 bases; unmatched junction nucleotides: 8. The CDR3 region has the DNA TGTGCCAGCAGCCCGAGGACTAGCGGGAGCTCACAGTTCTTC. Translated: CASSPRTSGSSQFF.

The rearrangement joins TRBV18 to TRBJ1-1, with 8 bases aligning to TRBD1. The CDR3 is 14 residues long. The V gene end was trimmed by 4 bases and the J gene end by 1 base; junction bases not matched to a gene: 2. The germline CDR1 and CDR2 sequences are KGHSH and LQKENI. The DNA for the CDR3 is TGTGCCAGCTCACTACAGGGGGAGAACACTGAAGCTTTCTTT. As protein: CASSLQGENTEAFF.

The gene calls are TRBV27 and TRBJ2-7; possible D gene TRBD1, 5 bases. The CDR3 is made up of 16 amino acids. Germline lookup yields CDR1 MNHEY and CDR2 SMNVEV (reference sequence). Trimming cost V 2 bases and J 3 bases, with 17 bases left between them. Here the CDR3 DNA reads TGTGCCAGCAGTTTACAGAGGACACAGCTTATCTACGAGCAGTACTTC. Its protein is CASSLQRTQLIYEQYF.

V and J are TRBV10-3 and TRBJ1-1, with 10 bases lining up with TRBD1. Per germline, CDR1 ENHRY and CDR2 SYGVKD. The CDR3 has 14 amino acids. Losses at the gene ends were 6 bases for V and 3 bases for J; bases not matched to a gene: 4. The CDR3 DNA follows: TGTGCCATCAGCGGACAGGGGGGGGACACTGAAGCTTTCTTT. Protein sequence: CAISGQGGDTEAFF.

This clone was found a few times. The genes are TRBV10-3 and TRBJ1-5, with 7 bases lining up with TRBD1. The CDR3 loop spans 14 amino acids. The germline V gene has CDR1 ENHRY and CDR2 SYGVKD. J was trimmed by 7 bases and V by 2 bases; bases with no gene match: 5. The CDR3 sequence is CAISEGQGEQPQHF. CDR3 nucleotides: TGTGCCATCAGTGAGGGGCAGGGGGAACAGCCCCAGCATTTT.

A few counts support this clone. V gene TRBV24-1 combines with J gene TRBJ2-3; 7 nucleotides line up with TRBD2. The CDR3 totals 12 residues. Germline-derived CDR1 and CDR2 are KGHDR and SFDVKD. The V segment lost 1 base and the J segment 14 bases; nucleotides outside the gene matches: 5. The CDR3, as DNA: TGTGCCACCAGTGATTTATCAGGGAGGGGGTATTTT. This codes for CATSDLSGRGYF.

The chain has TRBV4-3 and TRBJ1-5; D ambiguous. V was pared by 1 base and J by 9 bases, with 7 bases between. Germline CDR1 is LGHNA and CDR2 is YSLEER. The CDR3 loop spans 12 amino acids. The CDR3 DNA reads TGCGCCAGCAGCCAAGGACGGGGGCCCCAGCATTTT. Protein sequence: CASSQGRGPQHF.